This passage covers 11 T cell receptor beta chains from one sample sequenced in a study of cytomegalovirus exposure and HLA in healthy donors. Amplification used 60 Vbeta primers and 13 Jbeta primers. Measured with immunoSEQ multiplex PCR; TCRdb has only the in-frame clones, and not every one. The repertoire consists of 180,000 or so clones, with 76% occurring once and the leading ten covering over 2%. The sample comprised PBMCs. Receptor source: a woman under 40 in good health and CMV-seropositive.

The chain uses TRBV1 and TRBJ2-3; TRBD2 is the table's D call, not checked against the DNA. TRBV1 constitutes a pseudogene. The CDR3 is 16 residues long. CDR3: CTSSPTSGASTDTQYF. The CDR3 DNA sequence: TGCACCAGCAGCCCCACTAGCGGGGCGAGCACAGATACGCAGTATTTT.

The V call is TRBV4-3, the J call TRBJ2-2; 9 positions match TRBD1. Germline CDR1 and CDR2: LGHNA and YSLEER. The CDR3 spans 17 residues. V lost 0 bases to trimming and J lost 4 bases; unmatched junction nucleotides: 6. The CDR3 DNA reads TGCGCCAGCAGCCAAGATCGAGGGACAGGGAGCACCGGGGAGCTGTTTTTT. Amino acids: CASSQDRGTGSTGELFF.

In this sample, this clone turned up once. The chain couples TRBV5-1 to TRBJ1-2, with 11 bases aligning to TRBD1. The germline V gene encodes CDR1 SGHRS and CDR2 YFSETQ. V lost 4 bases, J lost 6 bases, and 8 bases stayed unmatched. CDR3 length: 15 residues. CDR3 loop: CASSAGQGGSDGYTF. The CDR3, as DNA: TGCGCCAGCAGCGCGGGACAGGGGGGTTCGGATGGCTACACCTTC.

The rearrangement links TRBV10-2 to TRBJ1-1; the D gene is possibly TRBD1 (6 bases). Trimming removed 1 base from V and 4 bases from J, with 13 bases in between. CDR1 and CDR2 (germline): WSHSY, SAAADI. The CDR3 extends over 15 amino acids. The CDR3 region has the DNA TGCGCCAGCAGTGAGTTAGCACAGGGTAGCACTGAAGCTTTCTTT. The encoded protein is CASSELAQGSTEAFF.

The CDR3 region is CASSLGRNQPQHF. For the CDR3, the DNA is TGTGCCAGCAGCTTAGGGCGCAATCAGCCCCAGCATTTT. The chain employs TRBV11-2 and TRBJ1-5, with no clear D. From germline, CDR1 is SGHAT and CDR2 FQNNGV. The germline V and J ends were trimmed by 1 base and 2 bases, with 3 bases remaining between them. This CDR3 has 13 residues. Using reference TRBV11-2 and TRBJ1-5 for the parts outside the CDR3, the full variable domain is EAGVAQSPRYKIIEKRQSVAFWCNPISGHATLYWYQQILGQGPKLLIQFQNNGVVDDSQLPKDRFSAERLKGVDSTLKIQPAKLEDSAVYLCASSLGRNQPQHFGDGTRLSIL.

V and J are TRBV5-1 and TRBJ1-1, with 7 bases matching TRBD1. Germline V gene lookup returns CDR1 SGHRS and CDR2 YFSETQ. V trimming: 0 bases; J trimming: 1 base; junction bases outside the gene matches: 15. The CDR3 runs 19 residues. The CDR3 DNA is TGCGCCAGCAGCTTGGGGGAAGGACAGGCCCGTTATCAGAACACTGAAGCTTTCTTT. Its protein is CASSLGEGQARYQNTEAFF.

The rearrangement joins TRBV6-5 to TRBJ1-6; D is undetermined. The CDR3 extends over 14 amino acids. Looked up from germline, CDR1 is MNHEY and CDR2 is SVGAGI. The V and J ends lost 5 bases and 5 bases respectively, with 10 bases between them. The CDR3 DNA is TGTGCCAGCAGTGAGGCGCAACATAATTCACCCCTCCACTTT. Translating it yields CASSEAQHNSPLHF.

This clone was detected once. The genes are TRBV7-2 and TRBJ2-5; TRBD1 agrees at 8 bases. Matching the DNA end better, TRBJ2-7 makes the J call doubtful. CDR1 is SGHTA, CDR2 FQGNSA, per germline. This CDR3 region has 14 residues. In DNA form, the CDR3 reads TGTGCCAGCAGCGACAGACAGGGGAACTACGAGCAGTACTTC. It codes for CASSDRQGNYEQYF.

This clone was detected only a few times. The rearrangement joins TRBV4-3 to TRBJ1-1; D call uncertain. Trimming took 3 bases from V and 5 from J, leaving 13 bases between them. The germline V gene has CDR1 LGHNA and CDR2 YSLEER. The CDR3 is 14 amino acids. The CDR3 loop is CASSQGLRGTEAFF. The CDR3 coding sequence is TGCGCCAGCAGCCAGGGTTTACGGGGAACTGAAGCTTTCTTT.

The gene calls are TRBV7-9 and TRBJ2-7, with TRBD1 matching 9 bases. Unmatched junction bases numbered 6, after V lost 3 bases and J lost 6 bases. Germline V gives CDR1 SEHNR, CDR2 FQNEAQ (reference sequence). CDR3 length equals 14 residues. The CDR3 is CASSLPGQGTEQYF. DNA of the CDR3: TGTGCCAGCAGCTTGCCGGGACAGGGAACCGAGCAGTACTTC.

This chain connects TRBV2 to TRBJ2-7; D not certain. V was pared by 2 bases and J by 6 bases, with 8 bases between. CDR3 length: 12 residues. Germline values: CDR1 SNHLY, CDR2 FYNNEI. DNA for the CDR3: TGTGCCAGCAGTGAAAGGTGGGCCGAGCAGTACTTC. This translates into CASSERWAEQYF.